The T cell receptor beta chain described here comes from a study of Graves' ophthalmopathy and Graves' hyperthyroidism. V lost 3 bases to trimming and J lost 8 bases, with 16 bases between them. CDR1 MDHEN and CDR2 SYDVKM come from the germline V gene. The CDR3 runs to 14 residues. RNA transcripts provided the template for amplifying TCR beta CDR3 regions. A first-round RT-PCR used HTBI primers, followed by a second-round multiplex PCR. TCRdb re-called the multiplex PCR reads with MiXCR, one entry per CDR3 protein. The sample has under 350,000 distinct CDR3 sequences; 17% are singletons. This chain links TRBV28 with TRBJ1-2, with a weak D call TRBD1 (6 bases). The source is an adult man with Graves' ophthalmopathy. Sequencing input: peripheral blood. The DNA for the CDR3 is TGTGCCAGCAGTTTCCTCGGGGGGCCAGGCGGCTACACCTTC. The encoded protein is CASSFLGGPGGYTF.